This TCR beta chain was sequenced in a study of Ad26.COV2.S vaccination and SARS-CoV-2 variants. Sequenced by immunoSEQ multiplex PCR; TCRdb stores in-frame clones only, minus some. The sample yields fewer than 900,000 clones, 70% to 90% seen once. This clone has only a few counts. As for treatment: around 19 received Ad26.COV2.S at low or high dose, single or two shots; several received placebo; per-sample allocation not given. The study sampled participants on day 63 after the first vaccine or placebo injection. The sequenced sample was peripheral blood, obtained in a trial of Ad26.COV2.S vaccine versus placebo. The origin of this receptor is a person between 18 and 60 years old who received the Ad26.COV2.S COVID-19 vaccine or a placebo.

The CDR3 DNA sequence: TGTGCCAGCAGCCCAGGTGGAGCCTACGAGCAGTACTTC. Amino acid sequence: CASSPGGAYEQYF. The gene calls are TRBV7-6 and TRBJ2-7; D gene uncertain. This CDR3 comprises 13 residues. CDR1 is SGHVS, CDR2 FNYEAQ, per germline. Trimming removed 5 bases at V and 2 bases at J, with 10 bases between.